This T cell receptor (beta chain) came from a study of blood T cell repertoires in COVID-19. The germline V and J ends were trimmed by 5 bases and 7 bases, with 17 bases remaining between them. The CDR3 is made up of 14 amino acids. From germline, CDR1 is MDHEN and CDR2 SYDVKM. The table came from immunoSEQ multiplex PCR; TCRdb's copy has only in-frame clones and leaves some out. The data show around 170,000 clones, about nine tenths seen once. The gene calls are TRBV28 and TRBJ1-2; tentatively, D is TRBD1 (5 bases). This TCR came from a man aged 60-69 years with acute or convalescent COVID-19. Material: peripheral blood. CDR3 sequence: CASSPPQGIGGYTF. CDR3 nucleotides: TGTGCCAGCAGTCCCCCCCAGGGTATCGGTGGCTACACCTTC.